The 20 T cell receptor beta chains given below trace back to one sample, sequenced in a study of vaccination and CD4 T cells after COVID-19. Sequencing of cultured CD4+ T cell DNA used the Oncomine TCR Beta short-read assay. One entry per CDR3 protein, called by TCRdb with MiXCR from the PCR reads. The sample consists of over 10,000 distinct CDR3 sequences, roughly 59% of them appearing once. As for treatment: roughly 11-day PBMC culture with coronavirus spike peptide pools or control peptides (ViraFEST assay). These receptors' antigens are unknown. The sample was CD4+ T cells from blood, cultured in vitro. The receptors come from a human donor who had recovered from COVID-19.

The rearrangement joins TRBV5-4 to TRBJ2-7, with 11 bases fitting TRBD2. The CDR3 consists of 14 residues. Germline lookup yields CDR1 SGHNT and CDR2 YYREEE (reference sequence). V shed 4 bases, J shed 5 bases, and the junction held 5 bases outside the gene matches. CDR3 in DNA: TGTGCCAGCAGCGATAGCGGGAGGGACAACGAGCAGTACTTC. As protein: CASSDSGRDNEQYF.

In the case of this clonotype: Relative to the germline gene, one junction end is altered; a read error may explain this. The chain carries TRBV4-2 and TRBJ2-1; 12 bases line up with TRBD2. The CDR3 runs to 15 residues. Germline-derived CDR1 and CDR2 are LGHNA and YNFKEQ. CDR3 loop: CARSLRLAGDNEQFF. The CDR3 DNA reads TGTGCCAGAAGCCTCCGACTAGCGGGGGACAATGAGCAGTTCTTC.

The chain carries TRBV2 and TRBJ1-2; no definite D call. V dropped 4 bases and J dropped 3 bases, with 15 bases sitting between them. The CDR3 is 15 residues long. Germline-derived CDR1 and CDR2 are SNHLY and FYNNEI. The CDR3 protein is CASSGSVSQDYGYTF. The CDR3 region has the DNA TGTGCCAGCAGTGGGTCAGTGAGCCAGGACTATGGCTACACCTTC.

This clonotype was counted only a few times. The DNA for the CDR3 is TGTGCCAGCAGTCCACAAGGAATAGGGAATCAGCCCCAGCATTTT. It yields the protein CASSPQGIGNQPQHF. The V and J genes are TRBV2 and TRBJ1-5, with unresolved D. V was cut by 5 bases and J by 4 bases, with 15 bases left in between. The CDR3 runs to 15 residues. The germline V gene has CDR1 SNHLY and CDR2 FYNNEI.

The chain combines TRBV5-1 with TRBJ1-6; D gene uncertain. This CDR3 contains 14 residues. Trimming left V 2 bases short and J 4 bases short, with 7 bases between. The germline V gene encodes CDR1 SGHRS and CDR2 YFSETQ. The CDR3 protein is CASSFRRYNSPLHF. CDR3 nucleotides: TGCGCCAGCAGCTTCCGACGGTATAATTCACCCCTCCACTTT.

The count of this clonotype is one. The rearrangement joins TRBV27 to TRBJ2-1, with 9 bases lining up with TRBD1. The CDR3 contains 15 residues. Per germline, CDR1 MNHEY and CDR2 SMNVEV (reference sequence). J gave up 15 bases and V 4 bases, and 16 bases lay outside the gene matches. CDR3 nucleotides: TGTGCCAGCAGTTCCTTGGTCCCGGGACAGGGTGGGTTGTTCTTC. Residues: CASSSLVPGQGGLFF.

The V gene is TRBV9, the J gene TRBJ1-2; the D is unclear. Germline CDR1 and CDR2: SGDLS and YYNGEE. V was cut by 4 bases and J by 7 bases, with 11 bases left in between. CDR3 size: 12 residues. CDR3 residues: CASSFTSGGYTF. The CDR3 DNA reads as TGTGCCAGCAGCTTTACATCTGGTGGCTACACCTTC. Based on the CDR3 plus reference TRBV9 and TRBJ1-2, the full variable domain is DSGVTQTPKHLITATGQRVTLRCSPRSGDLSVYWYQQSLDQGLQFLIQYYNGEERAKGNILERFSAQQFPDLHSELNLSSLELGDSALYFCASSFTSGGYTFGSGTRLTVV.

The rearrangement joins TRBV20-1 to TRBJ1-5; tentatively, D is TRBD1 (5 bases). CDR3 length equals 13 residues. Per germline, CDR1 DFQATT and CDR2 SNEGSKA (reference sequence). The ends were cut back, 6 bases at V and 5 bases at J, with 14 bases in the middle. The chain's CDR3 is CSALRDGDQPQHF. The CDR3 nucleotides read TGCAGTGCCTTGAGGGACGGTGATCAGCCCCAGCATTTT.

This chain connects TRBV7-9 to TRBJ2-2, with D perhaps matching TRBD1 (5 bases). The CDR3 totals 17 residues. From germline, CDR1 is SEHNR and CDR2 FQNEAQ (reference sequence). Trimming cost V 1 base and J 5 bases, with 17 bases left between them. As DNA, the CDR3 is TGTGCCAGCAGCTTAGGGGCGGCTAGGGGCGGAACCGGGGAGCTGTTTTTT. Amino acids: CASSLGAARGGTGELFF.

The chain is built from TRBV20-1 and TRBJ1-5; D uncertain. The germline V and J ends were trimmed by 5 bases and 5 bases, with 16 bases remaining between them. Germline V lookup: CDR1 DFQATT, CDR2 SNEGSKA (reference sequence). This CDR3 has 14 amino acids. In DNA, the CDR3 is TGCAGTGCTGCCGAAGGATCGTATGATCAGCCCCAGCATTTT. It codes for CSAAEGSYDQPQHF.

This chain links TRBV10-3 with TRBJ2-3; the D gene is possibly TRBD2 (5 bases). The V gene's germline CDR1 is ENHRY and CDR2 SYGVKD. The CDR3 is 14 residues long. Trimming took off 4 bases at V and 2 bases at J, with 10 bases between the two ends. The CDR3 loop reads CAISAGRDTDTQYF. Written as DNA, the CDR3 is TGTGCCATCAGTGCAGGACGGGACACAGATACGCAGTATTTT.

V usage is TRBV28 and J usage is TRBJ1-2; D is uncertain. V was clipped by 2 bases and J by 11 bases, with 18 bases between them. The CDR3 totals 14 residues. The germline CDR1 and CDR2 sequences are MDHEN and SYDVKM. The CDR3 nucleotides are TGTGCCAGCAGTTTAACCCACTTCGGCCAGACGTACACCTTC. Its protein product is CASSLTHFGQTYTF.

The rearrangement joins TRBV19 to TRBJ2-1, with 7 bases identical to TRBD2. CDR3 size: 14 residues. Germline values: CDR1 LNHDA, CDR2 SQIVND (reference sequence). Germline trimming cut 1 base from V and 7 bases from J; bases unmatched to any gene: 4. The CDR3 loop reads CASSIGGGPNEQFF. The CDR3, as DNA: TGTGCCAGTAGTATAGGGGGAGGGCCGAATGAGCAGTTCTTC.

This clonotype was counted once. The chain joins TRBV6-1 to TRBJ1-3, with a tentative D call TRBD1 (5 bases). The germline V gene encodes CDR1 MNHNS and CDR2 SASEGT. V was clipped by 4 bases and J by 0 bases, with 10 bases between them. This CDR3 has 15 residues. Here the CDR3 reads CASSAGPSSGNTIYF. DNA for the CDR3: TGTGCCAGCAGTGCGGGACCCAGCTCTGGAAACACCATATATTTT.

The chain has TRBV7-9 and TRBJ2-7, with 8 bases fitting TRBD1. Germline-derived CDR1 and CDR2 are SEHNR and FQNEAQ (reference sequence). There are 15 residues in the CDR3. V gave up 5 bases and J gave up 4 bases; unmatched junction bases: 10. For the CDR3, the DNA is TGTGCCAGCAGCCCCCGGACAGGGAGAGGGTACGAGCAGTACTTC. This encodes CASSPRTGRGYEQYF. The full variable domain, in which reference TRBV7-9 and TRBJ2-7 provide the parts outside the CDR3, is DTGVSQNPRHKITKRGQNVTFRCDPISEHNRLYWYRQTLGQGPEFLTYFQNEAQLEKSRLLSDRFSAERPKGSFSTLEIQRTEQGDSAMYLCASSPRTGRGYEQYFGPGTRLTVT.

In DNA form, the CDR3 reads TGTGCCAGCATGAACAGGGCTGGAAACACCATATATTTT. It specifies CASMNRAGNTIYF. The chain is built from TRBV27 and TRBJ1-3; D is possibly TRBD1 (6 bases). Trimming removed 7 bases from V and 2 bases from J, with 9 bases in between. The CDR3 runs 13 residues. Germline V CDR1 and CDR2: MNHEY, SMNVEV (reference sequence).

The chain is built from TRBV28 and TRBJ1-2; no definite D call. Germline-derived CDR1 and CDR2 are MDHEN and SYDVKM. Trimming cost V 5 bases and J 4 bases, with 17 bases left between them. The CDR3 runs to 15 residues. In DNA, the CDR3 is TGTGCCAGCAGTCTAGGACCCCCTACCTTCTATGGCTACACCTTC. Its translation: CASSLGPPTFYGYTF.

The CDR3 region has the DNA TGTGCCAGCAGAAAGGGAGGACAGGGGGCCTGGGAGCAGTACTTC. Protein sequence: CASRKGGQGAWEQYF. This sequence joins TRBV6-2 or TRBV6-3 and TRBJ2-7; 11 nucleotides line up with TRBD1. CDR3 size: 15 residues. Germline V gives CDR1 MNHEY, CDR2 SVGEGT. V was pared by 6 bases and J by 7 bases, with 11 bases of the junction left unmatched.

The CDR3 loop is CASSLVGAGGTDTQYF. The CDR3 DNA is TGTGCCAGCAGCTTAGTTGGGGCAGGGGGCACAGATACGCAGTATTTT. The chain is built from TRBV7-2 and TRBJ2-3; TRBD1 is a possible D gene (6 bases). Germline V gene sequence: CDR1 SGHTA, CDR2 FQGNSA. The CDR3 runs 16 residues. V shed 1 base and J shed 1 base, with 12 bases lying between them.

The gene calls are TRBV2 and TRBJ1-1; TRBD1 aligns across 9 bases. This CDR3 has 14 amino acids. Trimming took 6 bases from V and 3 from J; bases not matched to a gene: 5. Germline V CDR1 and CDR2: SNHLY, FYNNEI. The CDR3 DNA follows: TGTGCCAGCAGGGAACAGGGGGCTGACACTGAAGCTTTCTTT. This encodes CASREQGADTEAFF. Combining the CDR3 with reference TRBV2 and TRBJ1-1 gives the whole variable domain EPEVTQTPSHQVTQMGQEVILRCVPISNHLYFYWYRQILGQKVEFLVSFYNNEISEKSEIFDDQFSVERPDGSNFTLKIRSTKLEDSAMYFCASREQGADTEAFFGQGTRLTVV.